One TCR beta chain is described in this entry. Its antigen is not identified. These data are taken from a study of OX40 agonist ivuxolimab in advanced cancers. Study-level information: Treatment received earlier with anti-PD-1, anti-PD-L1 or anti-CTLA-4 agents was allowed, and 40% had some. Points from the study as a whole: There were also nonresponders showing low normalized T-cell clonal expansion. Relative to CD4+, CD8+ T cells held more expanded clones on average.

Generated by immunoSEQ multiplex PCR, the TCRdb table keeps only in-frame clones and is missing some. This table holds tens of thousands of clones, around four fifths found once. CDR1 SGHVS and CDR2 FQNEAQ come from the germline V gene. This CDR3 spans 15 amino acids. Trimming removed 1 base at V and 0 bases at J, with 10 bases between. Here the sequenced sample was CD4+ or CD8+ T cells sorted from blood, taken in a trial of the OX40 agonist ivuxolimab. The receptor was isolated from an adult with an advanced solid tumor such as melanoma, head and neck, liver or kidney cancer. V is TRBV7-8 and J is TRBJ2-7; D unclear. CDR3 bases: TGTGCCAGCAGCTTAGGCGCTGCTTTCTCCTACGAGCAGTACTTC. It yields the protein CASSLGAAFSYEQYF.